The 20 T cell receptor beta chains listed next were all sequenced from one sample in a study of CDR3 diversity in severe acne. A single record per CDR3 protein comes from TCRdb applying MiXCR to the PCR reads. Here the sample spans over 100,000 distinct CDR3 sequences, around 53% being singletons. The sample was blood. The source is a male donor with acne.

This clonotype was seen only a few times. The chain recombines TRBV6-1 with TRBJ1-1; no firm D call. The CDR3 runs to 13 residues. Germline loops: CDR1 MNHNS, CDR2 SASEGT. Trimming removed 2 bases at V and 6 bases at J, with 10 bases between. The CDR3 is CASSELVLPEAFF. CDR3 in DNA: TGTGCCAGCAGTGAACTTGTCCTCCCTGAAGCTTTCTTT.

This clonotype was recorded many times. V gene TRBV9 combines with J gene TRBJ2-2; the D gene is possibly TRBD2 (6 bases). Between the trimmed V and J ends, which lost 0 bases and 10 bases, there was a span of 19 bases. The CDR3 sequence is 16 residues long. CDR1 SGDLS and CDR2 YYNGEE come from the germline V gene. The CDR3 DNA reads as TGTGCCAGCAGCGTAGAAGGTGGGGGGACCGTTACGGAGCTGTTTTTT. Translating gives CASSVEGGGTVTELFF.

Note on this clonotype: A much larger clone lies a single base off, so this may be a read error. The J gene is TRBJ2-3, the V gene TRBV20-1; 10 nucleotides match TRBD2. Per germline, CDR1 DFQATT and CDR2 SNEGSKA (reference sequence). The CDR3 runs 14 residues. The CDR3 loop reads CSAVASGRPDTQCF. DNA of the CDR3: TGCAGTGCTGTCGCTAGCGGGAGACCAGATACGCAGTGTTTT.

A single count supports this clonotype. The CDR3 protein is CASSPDREVRETQYF. DNA for the CDR3: TGTGCCAGCAGCCCCGACCGGGAAGTGAGGGAGACCCAGTACTTC. The rearrangement uses TRBV7-9 and TRBJ2-5; tentative D call: TRBD2 (5 bases). There are 15 residues in the CDR3. The germline V gene encodes CDR1 SEHNR and CDR2 FQNEAQ (reference sequence). The V gene lost 5 bases and the J gene lost 5 bases, with 18 bases spanning the gap.

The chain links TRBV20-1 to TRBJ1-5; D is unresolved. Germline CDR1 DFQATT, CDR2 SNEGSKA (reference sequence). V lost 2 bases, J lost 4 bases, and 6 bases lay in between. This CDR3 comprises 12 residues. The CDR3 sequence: CSARRQNQPQHF. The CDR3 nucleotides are TGCAGTGCTAGACGACAAAATCAGCCCCAGCATTTT.

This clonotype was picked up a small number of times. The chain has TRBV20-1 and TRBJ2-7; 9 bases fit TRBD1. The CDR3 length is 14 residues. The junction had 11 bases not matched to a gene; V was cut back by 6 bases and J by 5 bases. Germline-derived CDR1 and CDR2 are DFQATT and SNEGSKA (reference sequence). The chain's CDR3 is CSARGGDRVDEQYF. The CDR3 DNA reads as TGCAGTGCCCGAGGAGGGGACAGGGTTGACGAGCAGTACTTC.

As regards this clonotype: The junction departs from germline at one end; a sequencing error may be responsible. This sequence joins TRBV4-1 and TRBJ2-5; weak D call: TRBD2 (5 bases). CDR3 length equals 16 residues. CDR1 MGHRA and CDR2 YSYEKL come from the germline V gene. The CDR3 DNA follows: TGCGCCGGCAGCCAAGTTCCCCCCGGCGGGCGAGAGACCCAGTACTTC. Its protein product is CAGSQVPPGGRETQYF.

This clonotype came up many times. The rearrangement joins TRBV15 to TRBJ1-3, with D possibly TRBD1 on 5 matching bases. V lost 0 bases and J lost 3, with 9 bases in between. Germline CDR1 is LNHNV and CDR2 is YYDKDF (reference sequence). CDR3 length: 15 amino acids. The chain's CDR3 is CATSRDRGRGNTIYF. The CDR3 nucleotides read TGTGCCACCAGCAGAGATCGGGGACGTGGAAACACCATATATTTT.

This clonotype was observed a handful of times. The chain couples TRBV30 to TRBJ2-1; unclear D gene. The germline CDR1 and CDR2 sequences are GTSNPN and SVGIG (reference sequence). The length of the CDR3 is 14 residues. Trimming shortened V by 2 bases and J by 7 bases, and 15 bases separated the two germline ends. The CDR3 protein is CAWSLDHGANEQFF. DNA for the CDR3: TGTGCCTGGAGTTTGGACCACGGAGCTAATGAGCAGTTCTTC.

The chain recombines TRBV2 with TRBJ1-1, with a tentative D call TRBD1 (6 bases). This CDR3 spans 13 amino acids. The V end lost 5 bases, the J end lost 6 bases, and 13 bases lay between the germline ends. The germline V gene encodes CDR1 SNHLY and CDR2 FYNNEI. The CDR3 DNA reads TGTGCCAGCAGTTTCCGGGGGGCCGCTGAAGCTTTCTTT. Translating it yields CASSFRGAAEAFF.

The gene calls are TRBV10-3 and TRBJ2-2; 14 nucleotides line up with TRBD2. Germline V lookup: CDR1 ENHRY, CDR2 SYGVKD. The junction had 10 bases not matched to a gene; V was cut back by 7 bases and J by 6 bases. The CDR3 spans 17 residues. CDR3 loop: CAINPGLAGDEAGELFF. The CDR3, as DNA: TGTGCCATCAACCCGGGACTAGCGGGAGATGAGGCCGGGGAGCTGTTTTTT.

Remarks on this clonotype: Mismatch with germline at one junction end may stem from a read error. In DNA form, the CDR3 reads TGTGCTAGCAGCCCCAGGGGGTCGCGAGAAGAGACCCAGTACTTC. It is translated as CASSPRGSREETQYF. This sequence joins TRBV7-2 and TRBJ2-5, with 7 bases identical to TRBD1. Germline V lookup: CDR1 SGHTA, CDR2 FQGNSA. This CDR3 has 15 residues.

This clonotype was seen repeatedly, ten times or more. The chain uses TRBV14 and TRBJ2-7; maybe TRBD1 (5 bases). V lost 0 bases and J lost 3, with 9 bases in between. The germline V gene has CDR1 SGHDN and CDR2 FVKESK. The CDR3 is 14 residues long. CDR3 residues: CASSQEIGVYEQYF. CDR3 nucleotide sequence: TGTGCCAGCAGCCAAGAGATAGGGGTCTACGAGCAGTACTTC. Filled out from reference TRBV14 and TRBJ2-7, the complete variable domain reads EAGVTQFPSHSVIEKGQTVTLRCDPISGHDNLYWYRRVMGKEIKFLLHFVKESKQDESGMPNNRFLAERTGGTYSTLKVQPAELEDSGVYFCASSQEIGVYEQYFGPGTRLTVT.

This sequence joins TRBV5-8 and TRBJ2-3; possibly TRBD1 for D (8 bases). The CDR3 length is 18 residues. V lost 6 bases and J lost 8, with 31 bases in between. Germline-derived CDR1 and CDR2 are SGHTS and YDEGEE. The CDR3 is CASNSNWGGTGVGGTQYF. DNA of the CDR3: TGTGCCAGCAACTCGAACTGGGGGGGGACAGGAGTGGGAGGTACGCAGTATTTT.

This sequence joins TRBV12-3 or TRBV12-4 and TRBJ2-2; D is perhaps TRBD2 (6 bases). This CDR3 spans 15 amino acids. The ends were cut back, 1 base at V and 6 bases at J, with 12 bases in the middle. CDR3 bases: TGTGCCAGCAGTTTAGTCCTAGCGTCGGCCGGGGAGCTGTTTTTT. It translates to CASSLVLASAGELFF.

CDR3 region: CSARDQTDGYTF. The CDR3 DNA follows: TGCAGTGCTAGAGATCAGACAGATGGCTACACCTTC. The rearrangement uses TRBV20-1 and TRBJ1-2; possible D gene TRBD1, 5 bases. V lost 0 bases and J 6 bases, leaving 8 bases between the germline ends. The CDR3 is made up of 12 amino acids. Germline CDR1 DFQATT, CDR2 SNEGSKA (reference sequence).

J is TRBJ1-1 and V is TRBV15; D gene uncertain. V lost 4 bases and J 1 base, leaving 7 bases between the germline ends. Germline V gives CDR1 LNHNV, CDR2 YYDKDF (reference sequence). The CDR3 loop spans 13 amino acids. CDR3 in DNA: TGTGCCACCAGCACTAGACGGAACACTGAAGCTTTCTTT. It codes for CATSTRRNTEAFF.

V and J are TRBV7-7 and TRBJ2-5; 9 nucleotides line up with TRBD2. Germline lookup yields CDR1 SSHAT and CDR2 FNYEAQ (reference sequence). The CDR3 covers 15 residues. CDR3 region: CASSRTSAGRETQYF. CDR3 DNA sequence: TGTGCTAGCTCTAGGACTAGCGCGGGTAGGGAGACCCAGTACTTC.

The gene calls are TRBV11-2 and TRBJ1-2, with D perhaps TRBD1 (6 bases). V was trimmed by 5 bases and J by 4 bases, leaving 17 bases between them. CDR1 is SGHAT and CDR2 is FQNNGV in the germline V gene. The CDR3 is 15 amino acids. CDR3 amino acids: CASSQDRLPIYGYTF. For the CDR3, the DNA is TGTGCCAGCAGCCAGGACAGACTCCCTATCTATGGCTACACCTTC.

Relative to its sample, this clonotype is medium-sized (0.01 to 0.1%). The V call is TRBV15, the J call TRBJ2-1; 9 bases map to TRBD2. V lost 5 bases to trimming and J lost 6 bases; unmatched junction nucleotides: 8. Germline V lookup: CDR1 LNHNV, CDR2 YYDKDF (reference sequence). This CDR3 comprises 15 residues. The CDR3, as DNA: TGTGCCACCAGCCACCGGACTAGCGAGGTCAATGAGCAGTTCTTC. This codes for CATSHRTSEVNEQFF.